This T cell receptor (beta chain) stems from a study of long-term antiretroviral therapy in people with HIV. Turning to the study itself: Sampling started about a decade before the 2015 immediate-ART recommendation.

Runs used v3.0 of the immunoSEQ assay and were done at survey level. The data were produced by immunoSEQ multiplex PCR, yet TCRdb's version contains in-frame clones alone and is incomplete. The sample records around 28,000 clones, around 84% being singletons. Study-wide points: The study found narrower CDR3 length ranges in HIV repertoires than in controls.

The CDR3 spans 15 residues. The germline V gene encodes CDR1 MNHNS and CDR2 SASEGT. J was trimmed by 0 bases and V by 6 bases; bases with no gene match: 4. Donors needed at least one pre-ART PBMC sample plus at least two post-ART samples. There were about 1-10 million cryopreserved PBMC in the samples before DNA extraction. Details on this clone: The antigen is not known.

The sequence was obtained from a man in his forties or fifties with HIV. V and J are TRBV6-1 and TRBJ2-3; 9 nucleotides match TRBD2. Specimen: unsorted PBMCs, collected 2.3 years after starting antiretroviral therapy. The CDR3 region is CASRRLAESTDTQYF. In nucleotides, the CDR3 is TGTGCCAGCAGGCGACTAGCGGAGAGCACAGATACGCAGTATTTT.